The 27 T cell receptor beta chains below come from one sample, sequenced in a study of T cells after yellow fever vaccination. TCRdb reanalysed the 5' RACE reads using MiXCR and keeps one entry per CDR3 protein. The profile shows about 580,000 distinct CDR3 sequences, about a sixth of them singletons. This material consisted of PBMCs, taken 4 to 6 days after the first yellow fever vaccination. The receptor source for this set is a man in his late teens or twenties who received the YFV17D yellow fever vaccine.

V is TRBV19 and J is TRBJ2-2; D not resolved. Germline lookup yields CDR1 LNHDA and CDR2 SQIVND (reference sequence). V dropped 5 bases and J dropped 8 bases, with 9 bases sitting between them. The CDR3 totals 12 residues. The CDR3 sequence is CASSRSEGELFF. CDR3 DNA sequence: TGTGCCAGTAGTCGATCAGAGGGGGAGCTGTTTTTT.

This clonotype was found a few times. This chain joins TRBV24-1 and TRBJ2-7; TRBD2 might be the D (6 bases). Germline loops: CDR1 KGHDR, CDR2 SFDVKD. CDR3 length equals 14 residues. The germline V and J ends were trimmed by 9 bases and 3 bases, with 17 bases remaining between them. The chain's CDR3 is CATGRRDGDYEQYV. As DNA, the CDR3 is TGTGCCACCGGAAGGAGGGACGGAGACTACGAGCAGTACGTC.

At least ten counts were recorded for this clonotype. This chain uses TRBV10-2 with TRBJ1-1; D gene uncertain. The CDR3 consists of 14 residues. The germline gives CDR1 WSHSY, CDR2 SAAADI. Trimming left V 1 base short and J 0 bases short, with 6 bases between. In DNA, the CDR3 is TGCGCCAGCAGTGAGTTAGGAATGAACACTGAAGCTTTCTTT. As protein: CASSELGMNTEAFF.

The chain joins TRBV5-1 to TRBJ2-7, with D perhaps TRBD2 (7 bases). Looked up from germline, CDR1 is SGHRS and CDR2 is YFSETQ. The CDR3 is 14 residues long. Trimming stripped 4 bases from V and 5 bases from J, with 16 bases between. The CDR3 DNA is TGCGCCAGCAGCCAGAGGGGGGGACGGGACGAGCAGTACTTC. It yields the protein CASSQRGGRDEQYF.

Many counts were recorded for this clonotype. In nucleotides, the CDR3 is TGTGCCAGCAGCTTTGGGCATCAGCCCCAGCATTTT. This codes for CASSFGHQPQHF. V and J are TRBV7-9 and TRBJ1-5; D not certain. Per germline, CDR1 SEHNR and CDR2 FQNEAQ (reference sequence). Trimming pared 3 bases from V and 5 bases from J, leaving 5 bases between. The CDR3 length is 12 residues.

This clonotype has more than one count but fewer than ten. The V call is TRBV4-1, the J call TRBJ1-6, with 8 bases identical to TRBD1. The CDR3 is 13 amino acids. V was clipped by 10 bases and J by 6 bases; unmatched bases: 5. Germline CDR1 and CDR2: MGHRA and YSYEKL. The CDR3 protein is CATSTGANSPLHF. CDR3 nucleotide sequence: TGCGCCACCTCGACAGGGGCTAATTCACCCCTCCACTTT.

The chain is built from TRBV19 and TRBJ2-3, with a tentative D call TRBD2 (7 bases). V lost 3 bases and J 4 bases, leaving 14 bases between the germline ends. Germline assignment: CDR1 LNHDA and CDR2 SQIVND (reference sequence). The CDR3 sequence is 15 residues long. The CDR3 DNA reads as TGTGCCAGTAGTATCGTGGCGGGGGCGGCAGATACGCAGTATTTT. It translates to CASSIVAGAADTQYF. The full variable domain, in which reference TRBV19 and TRBJ2-3 provide the parts outside the CDR3, is DGGITQSPKYLFRKEGQNVTLSCEQNLNHDAMYWYRQDPGQGLRLIYYSQIVNDFQKGDIAEGYSVSREKKESFPLTVTSAQKNPTAFYLCASSIVAGAADTQYFGPGTRLTVL.

The rearrangement joins TRBV7-9 to TRBJ2-1; 7 bases map to TRBD1. CDR1 and CDR2 (germline): SEHNR, FQNEAQ (reference sequence). The CDR3 runs to 15 residues. Trimming removed 3 bases from V and 7 bases from J; junction bases left unmatched: 9. The CDR3: CASSFVTGTRNEQFF. The CDR3 DNA reads as TGTGCCAGCAGCTTTGTGACAGGGACGAGGAATGAGCAGTTCTTC.

The rearrangement links TRBV20-1 to TRBJ2-7; D is tentatively TRBD1 or TRBD2 (5 bases each). The CDR3 sequence is 12 residues long. V was clipped by 3 bases and J by 4 bases, with 10 bases between them. CDR1 and CDR2 from the germline V gene are DFQATT and SNEGSKA (reference sequence). The CDR3 loop is CSARVGVYEQYV. CDR3 coding DNA: TGCAGTGCTAGGGTGGGGGTGTACGAGCAGTACGTC.

The chain uses TRBV6-6 and TRBJ1-4; no clear D gene. V shed 5 bases and J shed 5 bases, with 9 bases lying between them. CDR1 is MNHNY and CDR2 is SVGAGI in the germline V gene (reference sequence). The CDR3 runs 13 residues. CDR3 sequence (DNA): TGTGCCAGCAGTCAAACGGTGAATGAAAAACTGTTTTTT. Amino acid sequence: CASSQTVNEKLFF.

The chain is built from TRBV5-1 and TRBJ2-7; D uncertain. CDR1 is SGHRS, CDR2 YFSETQ, per germline. Deletions cut 0 bases from V and 2 bases from J, with 9 bases between. This CDR3 is built from 14 residues. The DNA for the CDR3 is TGCGCCAGCAGCTTGGGACATACCGCCTACGAGCAGTACTTC. Translated, it gives CASSLGHTAYEQYF.

This clonotype was counted ten times or more. The chain is built from TRBV4-1 and TRBJ2-5; either TRBD1 or TRBD2 may fit D (5 bases each). The CDR3 contains 16 residues. The germline V gene has CDR1 MGHRA and CDR2 YSYEKL. V was pared by 5 bases and J by 5 bases, with 21 bases between. The CDR3 sequence: CASSSRGFSGGETQYF. For the CDR3, the DNA is TGCGCCAGCAGCTCTCGGGGCTTCAGCGGTGGGGAGACCCAGTACTTC.

The genes are TRBV10-2 and TRBJ2-7, with D perhaps matching TRBD2 (5 bases). V lost 8 bases and J 2 bases, leaving 10 bases between the germline ends. Germline V CDR1 and CDR2: WSHSY, SAAADI. CDR3 size: 12 residues. As DNA, the CDR3 is TGCGCCAGCCTGGCGGGTACCTACGAGCAGTACTTC. Encoded protein: CASLAGTYEQYF.

The V and J genes are TRBV6-5 and TRBJ2-5; D is tentatively TRBD1 or TRBD2 (5 bases each). Germline V gene lookup returns CDR1 MNHEY and CDR2 SVGAGI. Trimming removed 0 bases from V and 7 bases from J, with 12 bases in between. There are 14 residues in the CDR3. The CDR3 DNA sequence: TGTGCCAGCAGTTACTCCCGCCAGGGAGCGACCCAGTACTTC. This sequence encodes CASSYSRQGATQYF.

The chain has TRBV20-1 and TRBJ2-1; D unresolved. From germline, CDR1 is DFQATT and CDR2 SNEGSKA (reference sequence). This CDR3 is 11 amino acids long. V dropped 6 bases and J dropped 10 bases, with 13 bases sitting between them. CDR3 sequence reads: CSAVGRSEQFF. CDR3 sequence (DNA): TGCAGTGCGGTTGGACGGAGCGAGCAGTTCTTC.

This clonotype was seen only a few times. This rearrangement joins TRBV6-2 or TRBV6-3 to TRBJ2-1; D not certain. The CDR3 is 13 residues long. V was cut by 5 bases and J by 15 bases, with 20 bases left in between. Germline V gene lookup returns CDR1 MNHEY and CDR2 SVGEGT. As DNA, the CDR3 is TGTGCCAGCAGTAATACCCCGGGCCTCCACCGGTTCTTC. Translating it yields CASSNTPGLHRFF.

This clonotype was observed a few times. The gene calls are TRBV5-1 and TRBJ1-1; D is unclear. The germline V gene encodes CDR1 SGHRS and CDR2 YFSETQ. There are 15 residues in the CDR3. The ends were cut back, 0 bases at V and 4 bases at J, with 13 bases in the middle. CDR3 residues: CASSLGPACCTEAFF. CDR3 sequence (DNA): TGCGCCAGCAGCTTGGGACCCGCCTGCTGCACTGAAGCTTTCTTT.

This clonotype was found a few times. The chain joins TRBV12-3 or TRBV12-4 to TRBJ1-1; maybe TRBD1 (6 bases). This CDR3 is 12 amino acids long. The V and J ends lost 5 bases and 4 bases respectively, with 8 bases between them. The CDR3 spells CASSRRGTEAFF. CDR3 nucleotides: TGTGCCAGCAGTCGCAGGGGCACTGAAGCTTTCTTT.

The rearrangement uses TRBV6-6 and TRBJ1-2; 11 nucleotides align to TRBD1. CDR1 is MNHNY and CDR2 is SVGAGI in the germline V gene (reference sequence). J lost 7 bases, V lost 6 bases, and 4 bases had no gene match. This CDR3 comprises 13 residues. The DNA of the CDR3 is TGTGCCAGCAGCGGACAGGGGGCGCCTGGCTACACCTTC. Its protein product is CASSGQGAPGYTF.

The chain recombines TRBV5-8 with TRBJ1-2; TRBD1 matches at 11 bases. The CDR3 has 15 residues. After removal of 8 bases from V and 13 bases from J, the junction contained 19 bases not matched to a gene. From germline, CDR1 is SGHTS and CDR2 YDEGEE. The CDR3 DNA follows: TGTGCCAGTCTAGCAGGCCGTGGACAGGGGGCTACTGGCACCTTC. This translates into CASLAGRGQGATGTF.

This clonotype was detected a few times. J is TRBJ1-1 and V is TRBV5-6; TRBD1 matches at 7 bases. The CDR3 has 14 amino acids. With 4 bases clipped from V and 4 bases from J, the junction kept 7 bases outside the gene matches. CDR1 SGHDT and CDR2 YYEEEE come from the germline V gene. The CDR3 DNA reads as TGTGCCAGCAGCCCCTCCGACAGGGCCACTGAAGCTTTCTTT. This sequence encodes CASSPSDRATEAFF.

The chain carries TRBV20-1 and TRBJ2-7, with a possible D match to TRBD1 (6 bases). This CDR3 comprises 15 residues. Trimming pared 6 bases from V and 1 base from J, leaving 19 bases between. Germline V gene lookup returns CDR1 DFQATT and CDR2 SNEGSKA (reference sequence). The CDR3 sequence: CSATSTGMGSYEQYF. The CDR3 bases are TGCAGTGCCACGTCTACAGGGATGGGGTCCTACGAGCAGTACTTC.

This clonotype showed up just a few times. This sequence joins TRBV9 and TRBJ2-5; 8 bases agree with TRBD2. Germline V gives CDR1 SGDLS, CDR2 YYNGEE. The CDR3 has 15 residues. V was clipped by 2 bases and J by 4 bases; unmatched bases: 7. CDR3 loop: CASSVAGGLRETQYF. In nucleotides, the CDR3 is TGTGCCAGCAGCGTCGCGGGGGGCCTTCGAGAGACCCAGTACTTC.

The chain recombines TRBV7-9 with TRBJ1-4; D might be TRBD1 (5 bases). The CDR3 extends over 14 amino acids. V lost 5 bases, J lost 13 bases, and 20 bases lay in between. Germline assignment: CDR1 SEHNR and CDR2 FQNEAQ (reference sequence). CDR3 DNA: TGTGCCAGCAGCCAAGGGACGCCGTTGAAGAGACTGTTTTTT. This gives the protein CASSQGTPLKRLFF.

The genes are TRBV7-2 and TRBJ1-1; the D is unclear. The length of the CDR3 is 15 residues. V shed 6 bases and J shed 1 base, with 15 bases lying between them. Germline CDR1 reads SGHTA; CDR2 reads FQGNSA. DNA for the CDR3: TGTGCCAGCAGTTATTCCCCCGGGTGGAACACTGAAGCTTTCTTT. As protein: CASSYSPGWNTEAFF.

In the case of this clonotype: This may be a read error, as it is one base from a much larger clone. The chain couples TRBV29-1 to TRBJ1-1; D ambiguous. The CDR3 consists of 11 residues. From germline, CDR1 is SQVTM and CDR2 ANQGSEA. The CDR3 reads CCVDRSTEAFF. CDR3 in DNA: TGCTGCGTTGATCGCAGCACTGAAGCTTTCTTT.

Only a few counts were recorded for this clonotype. The chain has TRBV12-3 or TRBV12-4 and TRBJ2-7; 7 bases map to TRBD1. V shed 6 bases and J 3 bases; nucleotides not matched to a gene: 5. CDR3 size: 13 residues. For the CDR3, the DNA is TGTGCCAGCAGCCCCACAGGGGACTACGAGCAGTACTTC. Translating it yields CASSPTGDYEQYF.